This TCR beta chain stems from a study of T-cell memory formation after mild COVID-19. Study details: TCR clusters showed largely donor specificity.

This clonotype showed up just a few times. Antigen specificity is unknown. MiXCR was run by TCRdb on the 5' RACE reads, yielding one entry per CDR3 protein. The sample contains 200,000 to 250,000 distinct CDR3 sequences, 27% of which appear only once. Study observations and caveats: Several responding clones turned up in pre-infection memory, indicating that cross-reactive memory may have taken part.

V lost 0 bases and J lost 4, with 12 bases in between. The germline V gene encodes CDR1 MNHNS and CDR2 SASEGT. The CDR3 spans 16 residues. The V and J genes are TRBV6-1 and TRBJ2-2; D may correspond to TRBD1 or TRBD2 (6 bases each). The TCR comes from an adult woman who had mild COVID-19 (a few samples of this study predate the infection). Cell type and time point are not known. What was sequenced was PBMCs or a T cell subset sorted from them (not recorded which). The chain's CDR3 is CASSEAPGAPTGELFF. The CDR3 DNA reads TGTGCCAGCAGTGAAGCGCCGGGGGCTCCCACCGGGGAGCTGTTTTTT.